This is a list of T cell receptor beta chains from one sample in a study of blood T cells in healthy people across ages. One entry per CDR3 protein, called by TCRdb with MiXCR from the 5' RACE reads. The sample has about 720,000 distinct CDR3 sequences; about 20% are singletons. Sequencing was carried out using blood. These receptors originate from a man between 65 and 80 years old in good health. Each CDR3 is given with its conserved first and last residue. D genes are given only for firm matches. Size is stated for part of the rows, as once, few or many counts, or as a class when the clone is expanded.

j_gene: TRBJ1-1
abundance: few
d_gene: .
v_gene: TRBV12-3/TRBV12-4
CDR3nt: TGTGCCAGCAGTTTCTTGGCGAACACTGAAGCTTTCTTT
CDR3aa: CASSFLANTEAFF

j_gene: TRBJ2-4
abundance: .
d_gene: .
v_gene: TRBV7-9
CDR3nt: TGTGCCAGCAGCGAGGTGGGGCCAGCCAAAAACATTCAGTACTTC
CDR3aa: CASSEVGPAKNIQYF

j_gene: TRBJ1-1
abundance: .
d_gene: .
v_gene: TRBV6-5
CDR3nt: TGTGCCAGCCAGGGAGTCATGAACACTGAAGCTTTCTTT
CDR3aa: CASQGVMNTEAFF

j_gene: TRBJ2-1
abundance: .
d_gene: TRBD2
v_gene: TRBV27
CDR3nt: TGTGCCAGCAGTCGACGGTCCCCGTTGACTAGCTCCAATGAGCAGTTCTTC
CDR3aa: CASSRRSPLTSSNEQFF

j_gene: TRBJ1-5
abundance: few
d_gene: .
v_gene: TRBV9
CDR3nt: TGTGCCAGCAGCGTAGGGGTTCTCAATCAGCCCCAGCATTTT
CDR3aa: CASSVGVLNQPQHF

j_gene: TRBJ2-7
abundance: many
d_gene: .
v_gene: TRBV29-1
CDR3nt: TGCAGCGTTTTTAACTACGAGCAGTACTTC
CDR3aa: CSVFNYEQYF

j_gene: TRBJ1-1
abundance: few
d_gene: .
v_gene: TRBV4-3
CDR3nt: TGCGCCAGCAGCCAAGGGAACAGGTTGAACACTGAAGCTTTCTTT
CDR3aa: CASSQGNRLNTEAFF

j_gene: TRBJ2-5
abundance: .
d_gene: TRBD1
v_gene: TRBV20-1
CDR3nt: TGCAGTGCTAGAGATACAGGACAGGGGCAAGAGACCCAGTACTTC
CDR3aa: CSARDTGQGQETQYF

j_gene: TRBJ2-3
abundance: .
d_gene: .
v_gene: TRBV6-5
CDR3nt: TGTGCCAGCAGTTACTCGGCTCTCGGGGAGGTGGCAGATACGCAGTATTTT
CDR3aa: CASSYSALGEVADTQYF

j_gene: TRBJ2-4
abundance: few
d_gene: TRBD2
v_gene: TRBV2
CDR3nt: TGTGCCTGCGAGATCGGGGGGAAAAACATTCAGTACTTC
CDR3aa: CACEIGGKNIQYF

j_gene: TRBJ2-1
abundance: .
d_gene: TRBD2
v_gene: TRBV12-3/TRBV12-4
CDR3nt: TGTGCCAGCAGTTTAATCGTACTAGCGGGAATAGTATCGGGGAATGAGCAGTTCTTC
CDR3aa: CASSLIVLAGIVSGNEQFF

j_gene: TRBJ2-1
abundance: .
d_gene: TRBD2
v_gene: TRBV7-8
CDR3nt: TGTGCCAGCAGCTCCTATAGAGCGGGGGCGCACAATGAGCAGTTCTTC
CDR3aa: CASSSYRAGAHNEQFF

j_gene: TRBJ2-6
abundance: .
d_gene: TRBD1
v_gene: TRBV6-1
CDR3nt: TGTGCCAGCAGTAACAGGGGCTCTGGGGCCAACGTCCTGACTTTC
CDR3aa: CASSNRGSGANVLTF

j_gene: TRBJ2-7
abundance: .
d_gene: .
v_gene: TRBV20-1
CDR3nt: TGCAGTGCCCCCCGGAGCTACGAGCAGTACTTC
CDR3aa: CSAPRSYEQYF

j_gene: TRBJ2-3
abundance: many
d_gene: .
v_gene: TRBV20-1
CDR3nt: TGCAGTGCCAGGGCTTCCACAGATACGCAGTATTTT
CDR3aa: CSARASTDTQYF

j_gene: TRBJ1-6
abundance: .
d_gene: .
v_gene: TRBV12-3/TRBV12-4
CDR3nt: TGTGCCAGCAGCCCAACAGGGTTTGATAATTCACCCCTCCACTTT
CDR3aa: CASSPTGFDNSPLHF

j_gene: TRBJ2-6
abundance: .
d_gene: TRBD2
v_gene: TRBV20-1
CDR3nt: TGCAGTGCTGGTATAGCGGGAGGAATCTCTGAGGCCAACGTCCTGACTTTC
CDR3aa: CSAGIAGGISEANVLTF

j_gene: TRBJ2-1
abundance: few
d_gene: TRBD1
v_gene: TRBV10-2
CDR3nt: TGCGCCAGCAGGGGACAGGGGGCCTCCTACAATGAGCAGTTCTTC
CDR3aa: CASRGQGASYNEQFF

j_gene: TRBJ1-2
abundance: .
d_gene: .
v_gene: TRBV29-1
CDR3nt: TGCAGCGTTGTTGCTCCTCCCTATGGCTACACCTTC
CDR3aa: CSVVAPPYGYTF

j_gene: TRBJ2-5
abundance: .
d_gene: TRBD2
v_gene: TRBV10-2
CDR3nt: TGCGCCAGCGGGGGGGTTGGGACCCAGTACTTC
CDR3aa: CASGGVGTQYF

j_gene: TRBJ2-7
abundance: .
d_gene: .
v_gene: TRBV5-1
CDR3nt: TGCGCCAGCAGGCCTGCTGGGCCCTCTTACGAGCAGTACTTC
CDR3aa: CASRPAGPSYEQYF

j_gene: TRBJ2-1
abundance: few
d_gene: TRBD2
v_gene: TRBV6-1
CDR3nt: TGTGCCAGCAGAGTCCTCTGGGGACTAGAGTTCCCCCATGAGCAGTTCTTC
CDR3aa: CASRVLWGLEFPHEQFF

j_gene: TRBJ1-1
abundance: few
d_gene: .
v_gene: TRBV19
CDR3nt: TGTGCCAGTAGGCAGGGGAATATTTGGAACACTGAAGCTTTCTTT
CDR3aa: CASRQGNIWNTEAFF

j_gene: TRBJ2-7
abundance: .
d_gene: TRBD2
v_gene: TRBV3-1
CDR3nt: TGTGCCAGCAGCCAAGGGGGGACTAGATCGAGCGAGCAGTACTTC
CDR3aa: CASSQGGTRSSEQYF

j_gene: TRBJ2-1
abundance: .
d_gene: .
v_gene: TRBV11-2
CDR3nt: TGTGCCAGCAGCCGGCGGCCTGGCCGCTCCTACAATGAGCAGTTCTTC
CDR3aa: CASSRRPGRSYNEQFF

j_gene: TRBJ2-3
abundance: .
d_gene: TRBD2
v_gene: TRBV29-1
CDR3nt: TGCAGCGCCCAGACTAGCGGCACAGATACGCAGTATTTT
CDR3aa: CSAQTSGTDTQYF

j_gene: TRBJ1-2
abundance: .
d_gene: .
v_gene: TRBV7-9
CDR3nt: TGTGCCAGCAGCTCACAAGCCTATGGCTACACCTTC
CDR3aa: CASSSQAYGYTF

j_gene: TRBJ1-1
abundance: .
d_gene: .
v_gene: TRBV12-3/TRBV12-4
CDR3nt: TGTGCCAGCACCGGGGTCAGGGAACCCACTGAAGCTTTCTTT
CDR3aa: CASTGVREPTEAFF

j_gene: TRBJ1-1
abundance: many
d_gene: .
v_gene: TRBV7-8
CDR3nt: TGTGCCAGCAGCCAAATCAGTCTGAACACTGAAGCTTTCTTT
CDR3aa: CASSQISLNTEAFF

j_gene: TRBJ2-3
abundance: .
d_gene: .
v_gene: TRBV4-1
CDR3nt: TGCGCCAGCAGCCAAGAGGTCGGGCGGGATAGCACAGATACGCAGTATTTT
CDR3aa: CASSQEVGRDSTDTQYF

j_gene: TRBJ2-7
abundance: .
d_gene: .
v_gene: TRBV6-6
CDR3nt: TGTGCCAGCAGTTACTCGACAGCCCAAGGCTACGAGCAGTACTTC
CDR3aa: CASSYSTAQGYEQYF

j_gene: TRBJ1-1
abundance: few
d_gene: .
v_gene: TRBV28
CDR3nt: TGTGCCACAGCCCTGGGGCTCACTAACATGAACACTGAAGCTTTCTTT
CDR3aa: CATALGLTNMNTEAFF

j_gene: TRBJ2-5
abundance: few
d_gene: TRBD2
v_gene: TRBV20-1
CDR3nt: TGCAGTGCCCAGAGGCCCGGGGGGGGCCTCCAAGAGACCCAGTACTTC
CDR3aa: CSAQRPGGGLQETQYF

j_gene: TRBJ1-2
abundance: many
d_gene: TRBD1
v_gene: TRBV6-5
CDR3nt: TGTGCCAGCAGGACAGGGTCGAATGGCTACACCTTC
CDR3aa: CASRTGSNGYTF

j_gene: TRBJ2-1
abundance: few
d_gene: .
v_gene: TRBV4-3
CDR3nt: TGCGCCAGCAGCCAAGAGGGGGTTGTAGACAATGAGCAGTTCTTC
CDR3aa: CASSQEGVVDNEQFF

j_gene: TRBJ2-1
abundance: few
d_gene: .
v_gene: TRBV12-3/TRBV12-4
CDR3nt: TGTGCCAGCAGTAAAACTAGATCGGGCTCCTACAATGAGCAGTTCTTC
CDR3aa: CASSKTRSGSYNEQFF

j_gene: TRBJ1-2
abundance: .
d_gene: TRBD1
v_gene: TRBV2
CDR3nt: TGTGCCAGCAGTGGACAGGGTTATACTGGCTACACCTTC
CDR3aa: CASSGQGYTGYTF

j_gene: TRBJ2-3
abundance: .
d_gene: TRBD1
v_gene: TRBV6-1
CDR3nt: TGTGCCAGCATGGCAGGGGGATACACAGATACGCAGTATTTT
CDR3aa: CASMAGGYTDTQYF

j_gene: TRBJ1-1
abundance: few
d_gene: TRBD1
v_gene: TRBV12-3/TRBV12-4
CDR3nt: TGTGCCAGCAGTCCGAACCCTGGGACAGGGGCCCCTGAAGCTTTCTTT
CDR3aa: CASSPNPGTGAPEAFF

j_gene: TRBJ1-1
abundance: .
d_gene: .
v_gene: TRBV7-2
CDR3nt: TGTGCCAGCAGCTTAGGAGTGGGATTGAACACTGAAGCTTTCTTT
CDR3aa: CASSLGVGLNTEAFF

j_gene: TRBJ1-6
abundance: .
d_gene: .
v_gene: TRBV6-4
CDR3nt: TGTGCCAGCAGTGACCTAACAGGGCCCCTCCACTTT
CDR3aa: CASSDLTGPLHF